This TCR beta chain was captured by sequencing in a study of blood T cells in healthy people across ages. General study points: Long-lived donors exceeded aged donors in naive CD4+ cells and diversity.

Extracted total RNA amounted to at least 5.5 micrograms for each sample. The CDR3 has 13 amino acids. V was shortened by 0 bases and J by 2 bases, with 8 bases between the two germline ends. Germline V gene sequence: CDR1 DFQATT, CDR2 SNEGSKA (reference sequence). This clonotype was counted between two and nine times. Its antigen remains unknown. Using a J-beta primer mix together with a sample-barcoded 5' primer, a second PCR was run for about 7 to 12 cycles. Using its own MiXCR run on the 5' RACE reads, TCRdb lists one record per CDR3 protein. Seen here are more than 450,000 distinct CDR3 sequences, over 25% observed once, and the top ten hold about 3.3%. Another study also made use of these data, one on T cells of mothers and their children. As that report states: For cDNA synthesis, the complete extracted RNA was used (1.5 ug per 15 ul). Sample barcodes plus 2-4 random nucleotides came from the M1S primer.

The chain is built from TRBV20-1 and TRBJ2-7, with D maybe TRBD1 (5 bases). The sequencing input was blood. This receptor was taken from a boy between 2 and 10 years old in good health. This CDR3 reads CSARDQGPYEQYF. In nucleotides, the CDR3 is TGCAGTGCTAGAGATCAGGGCCCCTACGAGCAGTACTTC.